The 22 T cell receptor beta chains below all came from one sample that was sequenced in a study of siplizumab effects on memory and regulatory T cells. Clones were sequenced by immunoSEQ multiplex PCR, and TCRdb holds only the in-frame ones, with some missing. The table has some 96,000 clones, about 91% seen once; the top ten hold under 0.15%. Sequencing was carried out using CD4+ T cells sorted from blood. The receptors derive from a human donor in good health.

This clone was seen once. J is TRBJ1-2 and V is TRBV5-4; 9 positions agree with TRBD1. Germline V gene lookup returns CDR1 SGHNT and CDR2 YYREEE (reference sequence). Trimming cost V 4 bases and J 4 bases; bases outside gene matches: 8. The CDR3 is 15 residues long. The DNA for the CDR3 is TGTGCCAGCAGCCCAGATTTACAGGGGGCCTATGGCTACACCTTC. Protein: CASSPDLQGAYGYTF.

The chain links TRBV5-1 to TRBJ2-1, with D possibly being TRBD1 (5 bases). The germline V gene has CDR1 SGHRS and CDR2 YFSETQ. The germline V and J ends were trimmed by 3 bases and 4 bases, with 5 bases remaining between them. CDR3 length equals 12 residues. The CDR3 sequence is CASSSGYNEQFF. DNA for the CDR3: TGCGCCAGCAGCTCAGGGTACAATGAGCAGTTCTTC.

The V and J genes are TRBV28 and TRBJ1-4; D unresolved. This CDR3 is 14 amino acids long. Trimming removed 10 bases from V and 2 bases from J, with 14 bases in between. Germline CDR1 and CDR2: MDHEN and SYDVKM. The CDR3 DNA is TGTGCCACCCACAGCGGCGGGACTAATGAAAAACTGTTTTTT. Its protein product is CATHSGGTNEKLFF.

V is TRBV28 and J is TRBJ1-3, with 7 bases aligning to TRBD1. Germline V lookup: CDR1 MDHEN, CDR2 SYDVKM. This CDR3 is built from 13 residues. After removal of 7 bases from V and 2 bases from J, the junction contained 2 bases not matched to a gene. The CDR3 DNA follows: TGTGCCAGCAAAGACAGGGCTGGAAACACCATATATTTT. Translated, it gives CASKDRAGNTIYF.

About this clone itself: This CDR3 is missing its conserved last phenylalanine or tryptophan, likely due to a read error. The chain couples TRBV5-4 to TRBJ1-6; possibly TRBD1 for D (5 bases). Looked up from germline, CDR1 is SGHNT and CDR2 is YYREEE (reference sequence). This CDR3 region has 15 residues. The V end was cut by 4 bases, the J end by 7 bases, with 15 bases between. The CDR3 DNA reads TGTGCCAGCAGCCGGACCGGGACTCAAAATTCACCCCTCCACTGT. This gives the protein CASSRTGTQNSPLHC.

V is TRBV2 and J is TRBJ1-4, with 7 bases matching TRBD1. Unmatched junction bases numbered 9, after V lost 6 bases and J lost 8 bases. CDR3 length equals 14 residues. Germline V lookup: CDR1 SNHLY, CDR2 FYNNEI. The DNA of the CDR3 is TGTGCCAGCAGCTCCAACAGGGGCGGCGAAAAACTGTTTTTT. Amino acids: CASSSNRGGEKLFF.

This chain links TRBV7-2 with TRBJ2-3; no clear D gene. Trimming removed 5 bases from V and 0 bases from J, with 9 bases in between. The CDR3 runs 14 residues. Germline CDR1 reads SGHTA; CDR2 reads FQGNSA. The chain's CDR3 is CASSLRPSTDTQYF. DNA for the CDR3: TGTGCCAGCAGCCTTCGACCTAGCACAGATACGCAGTATTTT.

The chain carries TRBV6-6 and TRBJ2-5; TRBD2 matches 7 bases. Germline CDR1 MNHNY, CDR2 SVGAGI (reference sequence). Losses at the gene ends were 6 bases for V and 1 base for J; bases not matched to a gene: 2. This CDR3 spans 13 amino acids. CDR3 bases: TGTGCCAGCAGACAGCGGGGCCAAGAGACCCAGTACTTC. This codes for CASRQRGQETQYF.

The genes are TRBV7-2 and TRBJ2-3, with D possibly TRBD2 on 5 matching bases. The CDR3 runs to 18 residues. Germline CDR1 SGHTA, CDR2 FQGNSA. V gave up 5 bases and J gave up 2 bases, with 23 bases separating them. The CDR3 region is CASSPNRLAPRYTDTQYF. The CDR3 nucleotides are TGTGCCAGCAGCCCCAACCGGCTAGCACCCAGATACACAGATACGCAGTATTTT.

The CDR3 loop is CASRPTANTGELFF. The CDR3 coding sequence is TGTGCCAGTAGACCGACAGCCAACACCGGGGAGCTGTTTTTT. The rearrangement joins TRBV19 to TRBJ2-2; TRBD1 is a possible D gene (5 bases). V lost 6 bases to trimming and J lost 2 bases, with 10 bases between them. Germline CDR1 and CDR2: LNHDA and SQIVND (reference sequence). The CDR3 contains 14 residues.

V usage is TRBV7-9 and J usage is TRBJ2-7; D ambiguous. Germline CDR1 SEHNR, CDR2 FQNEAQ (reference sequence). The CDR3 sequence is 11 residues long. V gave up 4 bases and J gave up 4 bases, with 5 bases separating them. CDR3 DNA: TGTGCCAGCAGCTCTCAGTACGAGCAGTACTTC. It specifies CASSSQYEQYF.

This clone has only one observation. The CDR3 here is CASTPPGFMNTEAFF. CDR3 nucleotides: TGTGCCAGCACCCCACCCGGGTTCATGAACACTGAAGCTTTCTTT. The chain joins TRBV6-6 to TRBJ1-1; D uncertain. The germline CDR1 and CDR2 sequences are MNHNY and SVGAGI (reference sequence). This CDR3 region has 15 residues. Trimming took off 7 bases at V and 0 bases at J, with 15 bases between the two ends.

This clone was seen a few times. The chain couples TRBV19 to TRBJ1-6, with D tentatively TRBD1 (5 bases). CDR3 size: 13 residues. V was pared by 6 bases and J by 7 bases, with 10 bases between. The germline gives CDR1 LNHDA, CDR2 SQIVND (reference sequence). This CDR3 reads CASSRAWNSPLHF. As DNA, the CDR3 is TGTGCCAGTAGCAGGGCGTGGAATTCACCCCTCCACTTT. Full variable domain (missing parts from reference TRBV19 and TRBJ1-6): DGGITQSPKYLFRKEGQNVTLSCEQNLNHDAMYWYRQDPGQGLRLIYYSQIVNDFQKGDIAEGYSVSREKKESFPLTVTSAQKNPTAFYLCASSRAWNSPLHFGNGTRLTVT.

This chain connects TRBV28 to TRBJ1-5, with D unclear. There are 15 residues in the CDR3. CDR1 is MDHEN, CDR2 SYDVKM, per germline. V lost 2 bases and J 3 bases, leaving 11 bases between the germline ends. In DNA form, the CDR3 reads TGTGCCAGCAGTTTACGGGGTACGGACAATCAGCCCCAGCATTTT. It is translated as CASSLRGTDNQPQHF. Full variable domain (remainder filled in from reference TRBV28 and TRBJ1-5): DVKVTQSSRYLVKRTGEKVFLECVQDMDHENMFWYRQDPGLGLRLIYFSYDVKMKEKGDIPEGYSVSREKKERFSLILESASTNQTSMYLCASSLRGTDNQPQHFGDGTRLSIL.

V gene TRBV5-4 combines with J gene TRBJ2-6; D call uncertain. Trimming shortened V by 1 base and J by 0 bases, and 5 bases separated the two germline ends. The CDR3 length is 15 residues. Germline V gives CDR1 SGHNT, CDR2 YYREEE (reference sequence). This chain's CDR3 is CASSLRSSGANVLTF. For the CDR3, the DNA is TGTGCCAGCAGCTTGAGAAGCTCTGGGGCCAACGTCCTGACTTTC.

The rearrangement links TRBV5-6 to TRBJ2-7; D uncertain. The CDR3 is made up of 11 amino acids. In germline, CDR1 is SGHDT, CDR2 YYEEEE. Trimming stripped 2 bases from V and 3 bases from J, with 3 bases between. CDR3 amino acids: CASSFDYEQYF. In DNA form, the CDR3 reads TGTGCCAGCAGCTTTGACTACGAGCAGTACTTC.

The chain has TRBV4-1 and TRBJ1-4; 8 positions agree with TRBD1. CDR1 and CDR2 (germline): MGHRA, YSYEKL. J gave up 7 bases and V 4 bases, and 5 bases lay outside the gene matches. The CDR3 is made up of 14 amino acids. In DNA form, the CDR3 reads TGCGCCAGCAGCCTGTTGGACAGGGTTGAAAAACTGTTTTTT. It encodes CASSLLDRVEKLFF.

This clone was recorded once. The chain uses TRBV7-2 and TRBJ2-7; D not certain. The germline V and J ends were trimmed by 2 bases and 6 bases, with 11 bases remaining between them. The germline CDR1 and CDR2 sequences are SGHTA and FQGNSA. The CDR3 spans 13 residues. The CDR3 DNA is TGTGCCAGCAGCTTAAATAGACAACTCGAGCAGTACTTC. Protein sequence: CASSLNRQLEQYF.

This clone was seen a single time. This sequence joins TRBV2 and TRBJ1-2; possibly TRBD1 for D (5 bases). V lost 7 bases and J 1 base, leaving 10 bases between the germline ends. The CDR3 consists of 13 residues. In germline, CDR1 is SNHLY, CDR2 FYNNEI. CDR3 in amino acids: CASTTVFNYGYTF. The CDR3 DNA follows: TGTGCCAGCACGACAGTTTTTAACTATGGCTACACCTTC.

CDR3 protein: CASKRGQGNNEQFF. Written as DNA, the CDR3 is TGTGCCAGCAAACGCGGACAGGGGAACAATGAGCAGTTCTTC. This sequence joins TRBV9 and TRBJ2-1; 9 nucleotides match TRBD1. J gave up 5 bases and V 6 bases, and 6 bases lay outside the gene matches. Germline V gene data show CDR1 as SGDLS and CDR2 as YYNGEE. CDR3 length: 14 amino acids.

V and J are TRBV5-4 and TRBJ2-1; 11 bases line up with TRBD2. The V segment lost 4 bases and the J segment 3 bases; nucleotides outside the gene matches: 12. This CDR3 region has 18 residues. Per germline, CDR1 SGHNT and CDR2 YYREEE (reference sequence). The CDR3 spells CASSPSLVLAGDYNEQFF. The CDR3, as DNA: TGTGCCAGCAGCCCAAGCCTGGTACTAGCGGGGGACTACAATGAGCAGTTCTTC.

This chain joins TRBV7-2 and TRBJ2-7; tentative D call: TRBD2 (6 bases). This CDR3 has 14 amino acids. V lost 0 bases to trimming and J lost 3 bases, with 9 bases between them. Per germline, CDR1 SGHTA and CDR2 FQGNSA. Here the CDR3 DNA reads TGTGCCAGCAGCTTAGCGGGAGGTATCTACGAGCAGTACTTC. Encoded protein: CASSLAGGIYEQYF. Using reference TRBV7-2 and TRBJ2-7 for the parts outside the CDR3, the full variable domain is GAGVSQSPSNKVTEKGKDVELRCDPISGHTALYWYRQSLGQGLEFLIYFQGNSAPDKSGLPSDRFSAERTGGSVSTLTIQRTQQEDSAVYLCASSLAGGIYEQYFGPGTRLTVT.